This entry lists 4 T cell receptor beta chains sequenced from one sample in a study of Ad26.COV2.S vaccination and SARS-CoV-2 variants. The method was immunoSEQ multiplex PCR; TCRdb's version includes in-frame clones alone and lacks a portion of them. The sample holds more than 300,000 clones; approximately 80% are singletons and the top ten take 2% to 2.5%. Regarding treatment: over 15 received Ad26.COV2.S at low or high dose, single or two shots; roughly five received placebo; per-sample allocation not given. Samples were taken on day 63 after the first vaccine or placebo injection. This material consisted of peripheral blood, taken in a trial of Ad26.COV2.S vaccine versus placebo. The receptors derive from a person between 18 and 59 years old who received the Ad26.COV2.S COVID-19 vaccine or a placebo.

The V and J genes are TRBV12-5 and TRBJ2-7, with a tentative D call TRBD1 (6 bases). Germline V gene data show CDR1 as LGHNT and CDR2 as FRNRAP. CDR3 length: 15 amino acids. The V end was cut by 3 bases, the J end by 0 bases, with 12 bases between. The CDR3 DNA follows: TGTGCTAGTGGTTTTGACAGGCAGGTCTCCTACGAGCAGTACTTC. Translating gives CASGFDRQVSYEQYF.

This rearrangement joins TRBV10-2 to TRBJ2-7; no reliable D call. Per germline, CDR1 WSHSY and CDR2 SAAADI. The V end was cut by 4 bases, the J end by 3 bases, with 13 bases between. There are 14 residues in the CDR3. CDR3 in DNA: TGCGCCAGCAGTGTTGGTAGCAGAAACTACGAGCAGTACTTC. This codes for CASSVGSRNYEQYF.

J is TRBJ1-6 and V is TRBV7-8; D gene uncertain. Germline V CDR1 and CDR2: SGHVS, FQNEAQ. Trimming left V 5 bases short and J 11 bases short, with 22 bases between. The CDR3 loop spans 16 amino acids. In DNA form, the CDR3 reads TGTGCCAGCAGCCCGCCCTTCCGGACTCTCATCACACCCCTCCACTTT. It yields the protein CASSPPFRTLITPLHF.

This CDR3 reads CAISGPGNQPQHF. The CDR3 nucleotides are TGTGCCATCAGTGGACCGGGCAATCAGCCCCAGCATTTT. V and J are TRBV10-3 and TRBJ1-5, with D uncertain. Germline V gene data show CDR1 as ENHRY and CDR2 as SYGVKD. The V gene lost 4 bases and the J gene lost 2 bases, with 6 bases spanning the gap. This CDR3 is 13 amino acids long.